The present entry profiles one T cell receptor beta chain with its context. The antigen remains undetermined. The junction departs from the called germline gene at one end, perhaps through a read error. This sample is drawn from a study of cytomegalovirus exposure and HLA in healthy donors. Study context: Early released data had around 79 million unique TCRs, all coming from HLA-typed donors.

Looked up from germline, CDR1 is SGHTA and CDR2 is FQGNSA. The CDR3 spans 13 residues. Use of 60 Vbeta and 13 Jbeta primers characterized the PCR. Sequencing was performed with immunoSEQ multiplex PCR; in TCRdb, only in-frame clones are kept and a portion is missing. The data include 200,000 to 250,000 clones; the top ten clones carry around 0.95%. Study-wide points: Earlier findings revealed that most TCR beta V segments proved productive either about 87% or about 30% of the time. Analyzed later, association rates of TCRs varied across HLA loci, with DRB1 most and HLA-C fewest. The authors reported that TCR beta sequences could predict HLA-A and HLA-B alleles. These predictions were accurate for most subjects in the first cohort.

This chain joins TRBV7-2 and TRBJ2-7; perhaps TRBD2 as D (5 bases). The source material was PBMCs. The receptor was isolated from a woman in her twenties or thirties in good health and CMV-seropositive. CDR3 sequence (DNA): TGTGCCAGCGGCTTACGGGGAGTTTACGAGCAGTACTTC. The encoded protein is CASGLRGVYEQYF. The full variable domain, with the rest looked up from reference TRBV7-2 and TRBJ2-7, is GAGVSQSPSNKVTEKGKDVELRCDPISGHTALYWYRQSLGQGLEFLIYFQGNSAPDKSGLPSDRFSAERTGGSVSTLTIQRTQQEDSAVYLCASGLRGVYEQYFGPGTRLTVT.